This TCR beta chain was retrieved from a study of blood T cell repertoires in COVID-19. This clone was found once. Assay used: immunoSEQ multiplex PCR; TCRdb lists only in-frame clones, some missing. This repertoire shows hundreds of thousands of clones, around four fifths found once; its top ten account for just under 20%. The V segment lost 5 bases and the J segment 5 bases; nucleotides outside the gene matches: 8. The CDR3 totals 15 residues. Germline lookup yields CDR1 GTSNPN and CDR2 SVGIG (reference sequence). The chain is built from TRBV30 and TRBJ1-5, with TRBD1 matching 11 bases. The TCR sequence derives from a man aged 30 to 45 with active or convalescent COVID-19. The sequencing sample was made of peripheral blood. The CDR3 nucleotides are TGTGCCTGGTCCCGGGACAGGGGGGCGTATCAGCCCCAGCATTTT. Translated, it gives CAWSRDRGAYQPQHF.